This T cell receptor beta chain was profiled in a study of CD8 T cells in Susac syndrome (dated by TCRdb to the late 2010s). For context, the study as a whole: Repertoire sequencing was used to test whether CD8+ T cell activation and differentiation in Susac syndrome was antigen driven. CD8+ T cell repertoire clonality was compared between about a dozen healthy donors, approximately 14 Susac syndrome patients and 15 multiple sclerosis patients.

High-throughput TCR beta sequencing profiled peripheral blood CD8+ and CD4+ T cells from healthy donors, Susac syndrome patients and multiple sclerosis patients. The multiple sclerosis controls were treatment-naive patients who had stable or active relapsing-remitting disease and met the revised McDonald criteria. CD8+ TEMRA cells were enriched by FACS, while bulk CD8+ and CD4+ T cells were purified by magnetic negative isolation. Blood was drawn into EDTA tubes, processed within 24 hours, and PBMCs were isolated by density gradient centrifugation. PBMCs intended for TCR sequencing were cryopreserved in liquid nitrogen and were subsequently thawed in a 37 degrees C water bath. The sorted or isolated CD4+, CD8+ and CD8+ TEMRA cells had a purity of 90% or higher. Beyond this particular receptor, the publication reports: The number of individuals in the TCR sequencing and HLA analysis was acknowledged as relatively small.

Its CDR3 holds 18 amino acids, cysteine through phenylalanine. Only the CDR3 part of the read is kept: 54 bases, read in frame from the first base. The germline V gene yields LGHNA for CDR1 and YSLEER for CDR2. V drops 1 base and J drops 2 bases, leaving 19 bases in between. RNA was extracted with the RNeasy kit and roughly 0.5 to 1 ug was reverse transcribed using random hexamers. The immunoSEQ multiplex PCR assay, covering 54 Vbeta and 13 Jbeta segments, was used to amplify TCR beta CDR3 regions. PCR amplification bias was corrected using a synthetic template baseline for primer optimization and computational correction. Regarding the original processing steps: Reads were annotated to V, D and J genes according to IMGT and were analyzed with immunoSEQ Analyzer, with only productive sequences retained. To calculate clonality, Shannon entropy was normalized by log2 of the number of productive unique sequences and then subtracted from one. Public and private clones were assessed among the 100 most prevalent clones of each patient and control. Clones were defined as Susac-specific if absent from the healthy and MS cohorts, from 1052 published viral clones and from other ImmuneACCESS disease sequences. TCRdb took the public reads, trimmed them with fastp at Q25, ran MiXCR for clone calling and kept in-frame beta chains. Rows merge per CDR3 protein into single entries with the most common DNA and genes. The V and J calls shown here were made by TCRdb, not taken from the authors' results. In this sample the table shows around 200,000 distinct CDR3 sequences, 80% to 95% of which occur a single time. Less than 0.15% of the sample belongs to the ten largest clones.

In this sample, this clonotype turned up once. No cognate antigen has been identified for it. Base qualities were left out, and no much larger clone turns up one base away. Weak support is all one read offers. The rearranged chain carries TRBV4-3 and TRBJ2-3, with the D call tentatively TRBD1 or TRBD2, each fitting 5 bases. The sequenced sample consisted of CD8+ T cells from PBMCs. The sequence was collected from a human donor with multiple sclerosis. The bases read TGCGCCAGCAGCCAAGGGTCGGGACCCCACCCCGTCACAGATACGCAGTATTTT. This is translated as CASSQGSGPHPVTDTQYF.